This TCR beta chain was found in a study of cytomegalovirus exposure and HLA in healthy donors. Unmatched junction bases numbered 7, after V lost 9 bases and J lost 3 bases. CDR3 length: 14 residues. The V gene's germline CDR1 is LNHDA and CDR2 SQIVND (reference sequence). The study ran its PCR with 60 Vbeta and 13 Jbeta primers. Profiled with immunoSEQ multiplex PCR; TCRdb holds only in-frame clones, not every one. The sample has some 100,000 clones, around 73% seen once. The chain joins TRBV19 to TRBJ1-5, with TRBD1 matching over 8 bases. The source material was PBMCs. The TCR was taken from a man aged 40-49 years in good health and CMV-seronegative. The CDR3 reads CASWGGQDNQPQHF. DNA of the CDR3: TGTGCCAGCTGGGGGGGACAGGACAATCAGCCCCAGCATTTT.